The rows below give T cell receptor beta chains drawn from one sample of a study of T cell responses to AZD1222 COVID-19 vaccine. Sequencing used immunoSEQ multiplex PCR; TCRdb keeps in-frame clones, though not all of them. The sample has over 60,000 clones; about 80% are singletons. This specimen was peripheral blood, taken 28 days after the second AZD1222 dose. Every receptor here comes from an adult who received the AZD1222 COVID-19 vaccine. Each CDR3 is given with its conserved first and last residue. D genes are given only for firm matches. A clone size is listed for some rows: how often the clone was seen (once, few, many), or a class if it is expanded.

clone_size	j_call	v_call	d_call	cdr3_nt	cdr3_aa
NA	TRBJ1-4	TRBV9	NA	TGTGCCAGCAGCGACGGGGGGAAACTGTTTTTT	CASSDGGKLFF
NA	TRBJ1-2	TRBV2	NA	TGTGCCAGCATGAGTCCTAACTATGGCTACACCTTC	CASMSPNYGYTF
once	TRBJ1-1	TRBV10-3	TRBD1	TGTGCCATCAGAAGAAACAGGGGACCGAACACTGAAGCTTTCTTT	CAIRRNRGPNTEAFF
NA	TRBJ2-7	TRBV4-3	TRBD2	TGCGCCAGCAGCCAAGATCGAGCGGGGTACGAGCAGTACTTC	CASSQDRAGYEQYF
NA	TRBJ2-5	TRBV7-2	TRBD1	TGTGCCAGCACCCTCAACAGGGGTTCGAGGGAGACCCAGTACTTC	CASTLNRGSRETQYF
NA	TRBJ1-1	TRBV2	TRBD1	TGTGCCAGCAGTCAAACCCCCGGGACAGGGACTGAAGCTTTCTTT	CASSQTPGTGTEAFF
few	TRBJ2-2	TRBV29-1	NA	TGCAGCGTTCTGGACAGCCCGAACACCGGGGAGCTGTTTTTT	CSVLDSPNTGELFF
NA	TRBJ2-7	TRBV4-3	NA	TGCGCCAGCAGCCAAGACGCAAGCGGCAGGGGCTACGAGCAGTACTTC	CASSQDASGRGYEQYF
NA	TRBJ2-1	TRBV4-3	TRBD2	TGCGCCAGCAGCCAAGAGCCCCTAGCGGGGGGATACTCCTACAATGAGCAGTTCTTC	CASSQEPLAGGYSYNEQFF
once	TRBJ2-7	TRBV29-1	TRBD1	TGCAGCGTTGAGAGGACAGGGGGTGGGGAGCAGTACTTC	CSVERTGGGEQYF
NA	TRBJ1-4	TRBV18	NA	TGTGCCAGCTCCCCTGACGGTAATGAAAAACTGTTTTTT	CASSPDGNEKLFF
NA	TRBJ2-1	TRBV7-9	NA	TGTGCCAGCAGCGCCAGGCGTCTAGTTAATGAGCAGTTCTTC	CASSARRLVNEQFF
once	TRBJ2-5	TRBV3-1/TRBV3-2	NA	TGTGCCAGCAGCCAAGAATCCCATCAAGAGACCCAGTACTTC	CASSQESHQETQYF
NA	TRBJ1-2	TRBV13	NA	TGTGCCAGCAGCTTACAGATCTATGGCTACACCTTC	CASSLQIYGYTF
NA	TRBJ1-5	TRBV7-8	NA	TGTGCCAGCAGCCGAGGGGGGTATAGCAATCAGCCCCAGCATTTT	CASSRGGYSNQPQHF
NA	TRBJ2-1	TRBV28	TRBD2	TGTGCCACCGGGACTAGCGGGTACAATGAGCAGTTCTTC	CATGTSGYNEQFF
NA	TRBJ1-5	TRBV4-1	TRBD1	TGCGCCAGCAGCCAAGCGGGTACAGGGGGAATGAGGAATCAGCCCCAGCATTTT	CASSQAGTGGMRNQPQHF
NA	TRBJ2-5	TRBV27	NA	TGTGCCAGCAGTCCCGACAGGATATTAGTGGAGACCCAGTACTTC	CASSPDRILVETQYF
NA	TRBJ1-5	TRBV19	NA	TGTGCCAGTAGTATCCATGACATGGGTCGCTACCAGCCCCAGCATTTT	CASSIHDMGRYQPQHF
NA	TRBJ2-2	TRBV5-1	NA	TGCGCCAGCAGCTTGTACGTCTGGGGCACCGGGGAGCTGTTTTTT	CASSLYVWGTGELFF
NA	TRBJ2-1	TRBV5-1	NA	TGCGCCAGCAGCTCGGACTACTCCTACAATGAGCAGTTCTTC	CASSSDYSYNEQFF
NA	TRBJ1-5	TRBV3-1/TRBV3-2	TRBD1	TGTGCCAGCAGCCAACAAAACGGGACAGGGTGGGTCACGGGCAATCAGCCCCAGCATTTT	CASSQQNGTGWVTGNQPQHF
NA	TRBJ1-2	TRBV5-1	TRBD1	TGCGCCAGCAGCTTACAAGGACAGGAGGGCTACACCTTC	CASSLQGQEGYTF
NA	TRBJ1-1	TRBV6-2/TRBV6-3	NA	TGTGCCAGCAGTTTGCAAGGGTTTATGAACACTGAAGCTTTCTTT	CASSLQGFMNTEAFF
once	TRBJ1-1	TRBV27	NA	TGTGCCAGCAGCATTAAGATCGCCCCGGGACAACTCACTGAAGCTTTCTTT	CASSIKIAPGQLTEAFF
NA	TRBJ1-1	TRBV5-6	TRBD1	TGTGCCAGCAGCATCGGACAGGGCGAAGCTTTCTTT	CASSIGQGEAFF
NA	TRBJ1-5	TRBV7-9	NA	TGTGCCAGCAGCCCCGGTGAACAGCCCCAGCATTTT	CASSPGEQPQHF
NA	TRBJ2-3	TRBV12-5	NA	TGTGCTAGTGGTGATACTCCGAACACAGATACGCAGTATTTT	CASGDTPNTDTQYF
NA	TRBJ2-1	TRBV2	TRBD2	TGTGCCAGCCGGGGGGGCATCACCTACAATGAGCAGTTCTTC	CASRGGITYNEQFF
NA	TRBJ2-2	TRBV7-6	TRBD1	TGTGCCAGCAGCCTAAGACAGGGGGTGGCGAACACCGGGGAGCTGTTTTTT	CASSLRQGVANTGELFF
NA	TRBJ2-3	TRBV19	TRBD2	TGTGCCAGTAGTATGGGAACTAGCGGGGGGGATACGCAGTATTTT	CASSMGTSGGDTQYF
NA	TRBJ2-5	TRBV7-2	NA	TGTGCCAGCAGCTACAAAAGGTCTGGGACCCAGTACTTC	CASSYKRSGTQYF
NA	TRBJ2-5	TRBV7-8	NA	TGTGCCAGCAGCCCAAGACAGGTGTGGGAGACCCAGTACTTC	CASSPRQVWETQYF
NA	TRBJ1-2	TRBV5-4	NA	TGTGCCAGCAGCTTTTATACATTTGAAGAAGGCTACACCTTC	CASSFYTFEEGYTF
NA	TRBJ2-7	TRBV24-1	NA	TGTGCCACCGAGACAGAGAACTACGAGCAGTACTTC	CATETENYEQYF
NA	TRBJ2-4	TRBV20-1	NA	TGCAGTGCTAGTTTACAATCCATAGCCAAAAACATTCAGTACTTC	CSASLQSIAKNIQYF
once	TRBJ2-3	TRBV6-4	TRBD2	TGTGCCAGCAGTGTCGCGGGGGGGCCCACAGATACGCAGTATTTT	CASSVAGGPTDTQYF
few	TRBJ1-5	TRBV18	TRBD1	TGTGCCAGCTCACCGGGACAGGCTAGCAATCAGCCCCAGCATTTT	CASSPGQASNQPQHF
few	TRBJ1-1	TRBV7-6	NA	TGTGCCAGCAGCTTATCGTGGCGGGCAGTTTCCACTGAAGCTTTCTTT	CASSLSWRAVSTEAFF